Listed below are T cell receptor beta chains from one sample, sequenced in a study of cytomegalovirus exposure and HLA in healthy donors. TCRdb's copy holds only in-frame clones and misses some; the assay was immunoSEQ multiplex PCR. The sample consists of about 200,000 clones, 85% to 90% of them appearing once. The specimen was PBMCs. The receptors were gathered from a young man in good health and CMV-seronegative. CDR3s include the opening cysteine and the closing phenylalanine or tryptophan. D genes are given only for firm matches. Size tells how often a clone was seen (once, few, many) or the class of an expanded clone, and some rows leave it out.

CASSLWTGGRSGEKLFF | NA | TRBD1 | 17 | TRBJ1-4 | TRBV7-9
CASSEDRMSYGQYF | NA | NA | 14 | TRBJ2-5 | TRBV2
CASSPRTGQETQYF | NA | TRBD1 | 14 | TRBJ2-5 | TRBV4-1
CASSSGRTDPMGYTF | NA | NA | 15 | TRBJ1-2 | TRBV6-5
CASSLFRGGNTGELFF | NA | TRBD2 | 16 | TRBJ2-2 | TRBV7-6
CASSPLGEVYGYTF | NA | NA | 14 | TRBJ1-2 | TRBV18
CASSRDRVDGYTF | NA | TRBD1 | 13 | TRBJ1-2 | TRBV6-5
CASRWTSGGNNEQFF | NA | TRBD2 | 15 | TRBJ2-1 | TRBV5-1
CASSPRDRGPHEQFF | NA | TRBD1 | 15 | TRBJ2-1 | TRBV5-4
CASSFGGGPNQPQHF | once | NA | 15 | TRBJ1-5 | TRBV27
CASSRDRGLSEQYF | NA | TRBD1 | 14 | TRBJ2-7 | TRBV10-2
CASSPQEGQPQHF | NA | NA | 13 | TRBJ1-5 | TRBV18
CASSFEGTGASRGYTF | once | TRBD1 | 16 | TRBJ1-2 | TRBV7-2
CADGLLQAEAFF | few | NA | 12 | TRBJ1-1 | TRBV7-9
CASIGTEDYGYTF | NA | TRBD1 | 13 | TRBJ1-2 | TRBV6-5
CASSPGTGTNEKLFF | NA | TRBD1 | 15 | TRBJ1-4 | TRBV7-7
CASSFQGQGLGYTF | NA | TRBD1 | 14 | TRBJ1-2 | TRBV5-4
CASSHVGTSVMVEQYF | NA | TRBD2 | 16 | TRBJ2-7 | TRBV7-6
CASSLAGTGGSPLHF | NA | TRBD1 | 15 | TRBJ1-6 | TRBV5-1
CASRVDLAHTQYF | few | NA | 13 | TRBJ2-3 | TRBV2
CASSGGQGGANEQFF | NA | TRBD1 | 15 | TRBJ2-1 | TRBV9
CASSLPGGVGEKLFF | NA | NA | 15 | TRBJ1-4 | TRBV7-6
CASSSDSRSYNEQFF | NA | NA | 15 | TRBJ2-1 | TRBV27
CASSKRDSYTYEQYF | NA | TRBD1 | 15 | TRBJ2-7 | TRBV7-9
CASGPGAYEQYF | NA | NA | 12 | TRBJ2-7 | TRBV12-5
CASTSGTLGQPQHF | NA | NA | 14 | TRBJ1-5 | TRBV19
CSVDRLRETQYF | NA | NA | 12 | TRBJ2-5 | TRBV29-1
CASGGVRQPQHF | NA | NA | 12 | TRBJ1-5 | TRBV27
CASSTSTGIQETQYF | NA | NA | 15 | TRBJ2-5 | TRBV5-4
CASSLPSTVPWAEAFF | NA | NA | 16 | TRBJ1-1 | TRBV28